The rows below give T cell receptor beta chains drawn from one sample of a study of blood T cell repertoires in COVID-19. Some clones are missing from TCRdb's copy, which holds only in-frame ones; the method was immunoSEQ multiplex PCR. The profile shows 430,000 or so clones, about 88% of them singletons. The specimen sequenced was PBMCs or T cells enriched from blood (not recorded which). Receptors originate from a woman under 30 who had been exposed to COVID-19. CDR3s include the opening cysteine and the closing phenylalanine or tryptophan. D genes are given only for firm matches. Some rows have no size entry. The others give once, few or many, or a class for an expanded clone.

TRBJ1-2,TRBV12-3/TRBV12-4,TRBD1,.,CASLDRGDYGYTF,TGTGCCAGCCTGGACAGGGGTGACTATGGCTACACCTTC
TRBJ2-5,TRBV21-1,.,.,CASSSLTSGGGPKVIQYF,TGTGCCAGCAGCTCACTGACTAGCGGAGGGGGCCCCAAAGTGATCCAGTACTTC
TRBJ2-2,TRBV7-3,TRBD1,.,CASSLTWIGQGAGGELFF,TGTGCCAGCAGCTTAACGTGGATCGGGCAGGGGGCTGGAGGGGAGCTGTTTTTT
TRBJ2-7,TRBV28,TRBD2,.,CASSYRTSASYEQYF,TGTGCCAGCAGTTATCGGACTAGCGCTAGCTACGAGCAGTACTTC
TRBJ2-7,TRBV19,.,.,CASSIGGSSYEQYF,TGTGCCAGTAGTATAGGAGGCAGCTCCTACGAGCAGTACTTC
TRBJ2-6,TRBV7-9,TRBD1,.,CASSRTGKFYGANVLTF,TGTGCCAGCAGCCGGACAGGGAAGTTCTATGGGGCCAACGTCCTGACTTTC
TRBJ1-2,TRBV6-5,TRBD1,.,CASSYQDRAEGYTF,TGTGCCAGCAGTTACCAGGACAGGGCCGAAGGCTACACCTTC
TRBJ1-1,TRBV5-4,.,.,CASSLARGPNTEAFF,TGTGCCAGCAGCTTGGCTCGCGGGCCGAACACTGAAGCTTTCTTT
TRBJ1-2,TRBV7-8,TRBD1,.,CASSSRQGLLVYGYTF,TGTGCCAGCAGCTCTCGACAGGGGCTGCTGGTCTATGGCTACACCTTC
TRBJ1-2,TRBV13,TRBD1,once,CASSIRDRNYGYTF,TGTGCCAGCAGCATCCGGGACAGGAACTATGGCTACACCTTC
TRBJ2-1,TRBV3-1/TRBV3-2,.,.,CASSQGPGTGYNEQFF,TGTGCCAGCAGCCAAGGGCCGGGTACCGGCTACAATGAGCAGTTCTTC